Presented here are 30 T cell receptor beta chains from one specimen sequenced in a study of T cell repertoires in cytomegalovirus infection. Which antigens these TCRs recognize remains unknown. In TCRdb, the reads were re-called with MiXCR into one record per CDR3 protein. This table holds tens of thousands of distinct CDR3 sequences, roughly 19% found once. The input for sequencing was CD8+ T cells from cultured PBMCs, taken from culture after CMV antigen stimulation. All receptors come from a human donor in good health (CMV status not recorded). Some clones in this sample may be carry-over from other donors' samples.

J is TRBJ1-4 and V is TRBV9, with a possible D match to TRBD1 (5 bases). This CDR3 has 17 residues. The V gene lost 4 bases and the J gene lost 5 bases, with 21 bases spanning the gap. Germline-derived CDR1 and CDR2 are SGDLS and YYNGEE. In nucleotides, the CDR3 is TGTGCCAGCAGCCCCAGGGACGGGTCGGCCCTGAATGAAAAACTGTTTTTT. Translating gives CASSPRDGSALNEKLFF.

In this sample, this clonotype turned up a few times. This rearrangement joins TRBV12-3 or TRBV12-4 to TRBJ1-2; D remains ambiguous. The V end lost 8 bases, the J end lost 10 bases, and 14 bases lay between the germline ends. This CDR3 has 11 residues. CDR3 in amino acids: CASRTEEFYTF. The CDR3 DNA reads TGTGCCAGCCGCACGGAGGAATTCTACACCTTC.

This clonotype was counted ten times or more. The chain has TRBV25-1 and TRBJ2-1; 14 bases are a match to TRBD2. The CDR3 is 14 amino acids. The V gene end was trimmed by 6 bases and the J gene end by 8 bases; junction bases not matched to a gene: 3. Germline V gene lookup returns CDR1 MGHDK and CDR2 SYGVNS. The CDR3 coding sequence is TGTGCCAGCAGGACTAGCGGGAGGGCCCATGAGCAGTTCTTC. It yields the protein CASRTSGRAHEQFF.

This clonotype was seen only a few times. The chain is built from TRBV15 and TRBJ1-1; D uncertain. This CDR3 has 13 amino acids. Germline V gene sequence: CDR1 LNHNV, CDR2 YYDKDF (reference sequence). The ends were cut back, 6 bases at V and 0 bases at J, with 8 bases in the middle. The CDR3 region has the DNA TGTGCCACCAGTCACAACATGAACACTGAAGCTTTCTTT. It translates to CATSHNMNTEAFF.

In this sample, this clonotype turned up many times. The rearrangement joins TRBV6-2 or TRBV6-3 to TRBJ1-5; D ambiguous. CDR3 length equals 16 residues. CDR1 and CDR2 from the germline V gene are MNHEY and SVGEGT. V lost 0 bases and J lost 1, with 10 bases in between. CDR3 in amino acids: CASSYSGALSNQPQHF. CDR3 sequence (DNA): TGTGCCAGCAGTTACTCTGGAGCGTTGAGCAATCAGCCCCAGCATTTT.

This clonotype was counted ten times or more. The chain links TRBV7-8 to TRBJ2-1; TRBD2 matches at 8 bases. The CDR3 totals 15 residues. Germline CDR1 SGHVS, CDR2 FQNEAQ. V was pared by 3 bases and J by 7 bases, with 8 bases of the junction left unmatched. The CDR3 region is CASSFPGGPTNEQFF. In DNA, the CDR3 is TGTGCCAGCAGCTTCCCGGGAGGGCCTACGAATGAGCAGTTCTTC.

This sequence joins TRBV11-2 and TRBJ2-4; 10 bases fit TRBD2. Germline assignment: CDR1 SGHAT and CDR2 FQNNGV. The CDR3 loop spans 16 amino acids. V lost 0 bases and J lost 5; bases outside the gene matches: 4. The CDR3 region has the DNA TGTGCCAGCAGCTTAGAAAGCGGGAGGGCCGAAAACATTCAGTACTTC. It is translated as CASSLESGRAENIQYF.

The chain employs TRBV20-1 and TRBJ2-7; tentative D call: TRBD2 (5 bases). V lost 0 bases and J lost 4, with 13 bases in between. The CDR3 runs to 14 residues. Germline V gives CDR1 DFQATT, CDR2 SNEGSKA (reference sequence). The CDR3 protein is CSARDWATGYEQYF. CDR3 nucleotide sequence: TGCAGTGCTAGAGATTGGGCCACGGGGTACGAGCAGTACTTC.

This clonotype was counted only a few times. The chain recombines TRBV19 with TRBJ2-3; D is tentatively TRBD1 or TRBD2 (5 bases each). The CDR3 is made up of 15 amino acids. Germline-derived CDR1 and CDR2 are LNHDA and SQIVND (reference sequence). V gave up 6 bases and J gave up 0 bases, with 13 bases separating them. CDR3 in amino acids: CASSTRGVSTDTQYF. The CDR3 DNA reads TGTGCCAGTAGCACCCGAGGGGTTAGCACAGATACGCAGTATTTT.

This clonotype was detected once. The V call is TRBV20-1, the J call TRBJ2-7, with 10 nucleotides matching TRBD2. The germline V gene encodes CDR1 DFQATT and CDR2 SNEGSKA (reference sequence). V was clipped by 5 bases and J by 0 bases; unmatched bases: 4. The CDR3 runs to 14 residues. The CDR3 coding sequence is TGCAGTGCTTTTAGCGGGAGGAGCTCCTACGAGCAGTACTTC. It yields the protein CSAFSGRSSYEQYF.

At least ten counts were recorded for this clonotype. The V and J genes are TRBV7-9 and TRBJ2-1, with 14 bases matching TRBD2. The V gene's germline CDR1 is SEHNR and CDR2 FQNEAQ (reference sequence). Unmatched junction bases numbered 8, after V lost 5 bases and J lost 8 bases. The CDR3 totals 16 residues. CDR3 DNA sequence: TGTGCCAGCAGCCCCCGGACTAGCGGGGGGTTGGATGAGCAGTTCTTC. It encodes CASSPRTSGGLDEQFF.

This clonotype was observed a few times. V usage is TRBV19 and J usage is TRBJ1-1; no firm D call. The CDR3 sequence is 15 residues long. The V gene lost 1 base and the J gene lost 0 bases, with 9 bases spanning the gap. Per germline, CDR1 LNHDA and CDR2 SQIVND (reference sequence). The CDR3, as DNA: TGTGCCAGTAGTATAGGTCCGGACTTGAACACTGAAGCTTTCTTT. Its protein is CASSIGPDLNTEAFF.

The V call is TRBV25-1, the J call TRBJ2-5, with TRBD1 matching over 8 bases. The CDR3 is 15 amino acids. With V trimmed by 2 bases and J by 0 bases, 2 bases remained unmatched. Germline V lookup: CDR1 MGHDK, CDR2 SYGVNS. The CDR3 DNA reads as TGTGCCAGCAGTGAAACGGACAGGGACCAAGAGACCCAGTACTTC. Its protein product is CASSETDRDQETQYF.

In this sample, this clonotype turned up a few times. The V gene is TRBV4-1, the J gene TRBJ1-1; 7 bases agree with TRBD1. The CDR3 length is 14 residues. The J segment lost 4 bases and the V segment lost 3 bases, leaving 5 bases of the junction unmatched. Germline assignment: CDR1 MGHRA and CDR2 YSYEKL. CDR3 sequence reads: CASSQDRQGTEAFF. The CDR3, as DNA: TGCGCCAGCAGCCAGGACCGACAGGGCACTGAAGCTTTCTTT.

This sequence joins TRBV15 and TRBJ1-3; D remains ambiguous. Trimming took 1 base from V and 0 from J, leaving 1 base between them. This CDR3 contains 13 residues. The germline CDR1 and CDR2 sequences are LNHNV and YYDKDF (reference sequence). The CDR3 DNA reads TGTGCCACCAGCAGAGGCTCTGGAAACACCATATATTTT. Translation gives CATSRGSGNTIYF. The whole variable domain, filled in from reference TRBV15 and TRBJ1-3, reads DAMVIQNPRYQVTQFGKPVTLSCSQTLNHNVMYWYQQKSSQAPKLLFHYYDKDFNNEADTPDNFQSRRPNTSFCFLDIRSPGLGDTAMYLCATSRGSGNTIYFGEGSWLTVV.

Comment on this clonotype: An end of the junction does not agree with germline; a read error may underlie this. As DNA, the CDR3 is TGTGCCGGCAGCCCCGGGACCAACACAGATACGCAGTATTTT. Amino acids: CAGSPGTNTDTQYF. The chain employs TRBV3-1 and TRBJ2-3, with D perhaps given as TRBD1 or TRBD2 (5 bases each). This CDR3 comprises 14 residues. CDR1 and CDR2 from the germline V gene are LGHDT and YNNKEL (reference sequence).

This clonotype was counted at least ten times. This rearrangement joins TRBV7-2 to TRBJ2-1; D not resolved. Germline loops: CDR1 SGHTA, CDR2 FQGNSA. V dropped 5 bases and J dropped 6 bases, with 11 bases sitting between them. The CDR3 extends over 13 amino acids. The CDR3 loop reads CASSPNGGNEQFF. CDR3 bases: TGTGCCAGCAGCCCGAACGGCGGCAATGAGCAGTTCTTC.

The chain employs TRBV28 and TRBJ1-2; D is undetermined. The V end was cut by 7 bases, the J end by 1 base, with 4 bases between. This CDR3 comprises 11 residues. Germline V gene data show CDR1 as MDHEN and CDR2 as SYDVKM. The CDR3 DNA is TGTGCCAGCATCAATAACTATGGCTACACCTTC. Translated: CASINNYGYTF.

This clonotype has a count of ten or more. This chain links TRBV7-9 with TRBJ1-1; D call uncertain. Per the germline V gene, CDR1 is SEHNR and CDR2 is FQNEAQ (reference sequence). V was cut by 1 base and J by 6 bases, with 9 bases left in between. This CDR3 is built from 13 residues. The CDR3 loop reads CASSLVAPAEAFF. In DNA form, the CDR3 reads TGTGCCAGCAGCTTAGTCGCGCCAGCTGAAGCTTTCTTT.

CDR3 nucleotide sequence: TGTGCCAGCAGCCCACTCCGGGACAGAGCCTCCTACGAGCAGTACTTC. Translation: CASSPLRDRASYEQYF. The V gene is TRBV9, the J gene TRBJ2-7; TRBD1 aligns across 7 bases. V trimming: 4 bases; J trimming: 0 bases; junction bases outside the gene matches: 10. CDR3 size: 16 residues. CDR1 SGDLS and CDR2 YYNGEE come from the germline V gene. Looking up the rest from reference TRBV9 and TRBJ2-7 gives the full variable domain: DSGVTQTPKHLITATGQRVTLRCSPRSGDLSVYWYQQSLDQGLQFLIQYYNGEERAKGNILERFSAQQFPDLHSELNLSSLELGDSALYFCASSPLRDRASYEQYFGPGTRLTVT.

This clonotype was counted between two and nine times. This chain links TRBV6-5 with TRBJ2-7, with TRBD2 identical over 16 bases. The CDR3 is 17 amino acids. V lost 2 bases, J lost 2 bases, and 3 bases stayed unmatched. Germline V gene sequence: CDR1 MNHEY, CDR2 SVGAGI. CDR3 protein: CASSYRGLAGGAYEQYF. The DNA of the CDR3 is TGTGCCAGCAGTTACAGGGGACTAGCGGGAGGGGCCTACGAGCAGTACTTC.

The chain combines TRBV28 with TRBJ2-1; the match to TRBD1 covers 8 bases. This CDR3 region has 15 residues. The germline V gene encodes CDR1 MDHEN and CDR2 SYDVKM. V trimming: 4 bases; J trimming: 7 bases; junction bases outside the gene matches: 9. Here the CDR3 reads CASSWRTGLGNEQFF. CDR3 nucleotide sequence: TGTGCCAGCAGTTGGAGGACAGGGTTGGGGAATGAGCAGTTCTTC.

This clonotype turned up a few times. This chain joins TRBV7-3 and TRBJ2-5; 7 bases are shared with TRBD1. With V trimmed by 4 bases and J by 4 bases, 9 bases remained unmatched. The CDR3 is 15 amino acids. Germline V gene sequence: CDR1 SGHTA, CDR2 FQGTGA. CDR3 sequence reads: CASSWGSGGSETQYF. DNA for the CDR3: TGTGCCAGCAGCTGGGGATCAGGGGGATCAGAGACCCAGTACTTC.

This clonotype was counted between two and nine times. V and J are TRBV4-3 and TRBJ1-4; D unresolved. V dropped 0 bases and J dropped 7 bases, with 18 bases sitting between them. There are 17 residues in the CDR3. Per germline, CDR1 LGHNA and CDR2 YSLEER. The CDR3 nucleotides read TGCGCCAGCAGCCAAGATCGGGTCGGCCCCGGTGGTGAAAAACTGTTTTTT. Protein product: CASSQDRVGPGGEKLFF.

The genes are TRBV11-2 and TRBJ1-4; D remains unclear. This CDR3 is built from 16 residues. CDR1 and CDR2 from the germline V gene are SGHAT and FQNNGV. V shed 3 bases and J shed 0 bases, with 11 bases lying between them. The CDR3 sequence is CASSLKAIPTNEKLFF. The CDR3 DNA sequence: TGTGCCAGCAGCTTGAAAGCCATCCCAACTAATGAAAAACTGTTTTTT.

The CDR3 DNA is TGTGCCAGCAGTTTGAGGGGGCCCTTTAATGAGCAGTTCTTC. Amino acid sequence: CASSLRGPFNEQFF. The gene calls are TRBV27 and TRBJ2-1, with TRBD1 matching 7 bases. The ends lost 3 bases at V and 7 bases at J; junction bases unmatched: 6. Germline V gene sequence: CDR1 MNHEY, CDR2 SMNVEV (reference sequence). The CDR3 contains 14 residues.

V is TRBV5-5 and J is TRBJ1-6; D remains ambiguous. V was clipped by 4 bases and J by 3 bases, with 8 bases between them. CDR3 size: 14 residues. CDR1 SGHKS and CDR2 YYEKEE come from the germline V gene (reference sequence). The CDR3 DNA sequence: TGTGCCAGCAGCCGGGATTTCTATAATTCACCCCTCCACTTT. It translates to CASSRDFYNSPLHF. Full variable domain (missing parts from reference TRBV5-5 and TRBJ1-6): DAGVTQSPTHLIKTRGQQVTLRCSPISGHKSVSWYQQVLGQGPQFIFQYYEKEERGRGNFPDRFSARQFPNYSSELNVNALLLGDSALYLCASSRDFYNSPLHFGNGTRLTVT.

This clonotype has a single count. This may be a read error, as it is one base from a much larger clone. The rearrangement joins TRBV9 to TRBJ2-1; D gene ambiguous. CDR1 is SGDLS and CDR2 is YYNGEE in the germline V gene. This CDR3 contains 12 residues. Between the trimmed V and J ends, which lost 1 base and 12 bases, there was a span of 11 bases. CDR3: CASSVTSDVQFF. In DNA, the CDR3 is TGTGCCAGCAGCGTAACGAGTGATGTGCAGTTCTTC.

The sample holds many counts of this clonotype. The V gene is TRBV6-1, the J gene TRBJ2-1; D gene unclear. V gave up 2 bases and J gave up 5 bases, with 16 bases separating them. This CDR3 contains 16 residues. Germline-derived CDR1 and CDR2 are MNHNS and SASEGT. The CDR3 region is CASSESFRIPNNEQFF. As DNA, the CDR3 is TGTGCCAGCAGTGAATCGTTCCGGATCCCGAACAATGAGCAGTTCTTC.

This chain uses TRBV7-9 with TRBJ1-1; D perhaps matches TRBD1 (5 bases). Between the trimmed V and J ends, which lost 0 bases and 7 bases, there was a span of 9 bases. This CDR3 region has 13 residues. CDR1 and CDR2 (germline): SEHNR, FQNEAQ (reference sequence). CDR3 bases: TGTGCCAGCAGCTTAGCAGGGGCTCATGAAGCTTTCTTT. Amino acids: CASSLAGAHEAFF. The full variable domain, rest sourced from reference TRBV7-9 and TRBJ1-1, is DTGVSQNPRHKITKRGQNVTFRCDPISEHNRLYWYRQTLGQGPEFLTYFQNEAQLEKSRLLSDRFSAERPKGSFSTLEIQRTEQGDSAMYLCASSLAGAHEAFFGQGTRLTVV.